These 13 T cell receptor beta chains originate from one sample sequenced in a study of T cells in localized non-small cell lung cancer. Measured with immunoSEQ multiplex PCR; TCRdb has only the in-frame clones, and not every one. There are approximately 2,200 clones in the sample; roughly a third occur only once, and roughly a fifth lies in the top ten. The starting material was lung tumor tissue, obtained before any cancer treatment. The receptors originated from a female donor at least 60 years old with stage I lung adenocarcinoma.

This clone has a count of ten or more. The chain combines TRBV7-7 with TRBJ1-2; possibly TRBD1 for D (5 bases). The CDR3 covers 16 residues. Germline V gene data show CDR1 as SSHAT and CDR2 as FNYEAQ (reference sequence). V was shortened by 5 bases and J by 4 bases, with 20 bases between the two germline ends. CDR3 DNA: TGTGCCAGCAGCCAAGAAATGACAGAGCTCCTCTATGGCTACACCTTC. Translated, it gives CASSQEMTELLYGYTF.

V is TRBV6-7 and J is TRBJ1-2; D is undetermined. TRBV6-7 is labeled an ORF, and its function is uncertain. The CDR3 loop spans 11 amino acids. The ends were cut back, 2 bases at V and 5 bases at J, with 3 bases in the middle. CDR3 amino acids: CASSYGYGYTF. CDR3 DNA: TGTGCCAGCAGTTACGGGTATGGCTACACCTTC.

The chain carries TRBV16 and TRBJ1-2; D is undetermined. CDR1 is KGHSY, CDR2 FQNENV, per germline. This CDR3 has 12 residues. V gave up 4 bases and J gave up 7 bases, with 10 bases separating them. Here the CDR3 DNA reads TGTGCCAGCAGCCCGTTAGGACGTGGCTACACCTTC. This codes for CASSPLGRGYTF.

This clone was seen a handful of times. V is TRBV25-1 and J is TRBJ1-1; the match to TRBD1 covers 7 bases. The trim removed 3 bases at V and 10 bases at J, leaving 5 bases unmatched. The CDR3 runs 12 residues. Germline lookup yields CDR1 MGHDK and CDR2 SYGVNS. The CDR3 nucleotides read TGTGCCAGCAGTGACCGGGACAGAGCAGCTTTCTTT. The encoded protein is CASSDRDRAAFF.

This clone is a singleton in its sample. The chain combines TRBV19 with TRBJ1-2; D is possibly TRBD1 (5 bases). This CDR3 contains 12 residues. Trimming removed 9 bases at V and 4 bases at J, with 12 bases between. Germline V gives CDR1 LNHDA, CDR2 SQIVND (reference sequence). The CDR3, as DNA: TGTGCCAGCAGTCACAGGATCTATGGCTACACCTTC. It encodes CASSHRIYGYTF. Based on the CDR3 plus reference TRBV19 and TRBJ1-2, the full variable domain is DGGITQSPKYLFRKEGQNVTLSCEQNLNHDAMYWYRQDPGQGLRLIYYSQIVNDFQKGDIAEGYSVSREKKESFPLTVTSAQKNPTAFYLCASSHRIYGYTFGSGTRLTVV.

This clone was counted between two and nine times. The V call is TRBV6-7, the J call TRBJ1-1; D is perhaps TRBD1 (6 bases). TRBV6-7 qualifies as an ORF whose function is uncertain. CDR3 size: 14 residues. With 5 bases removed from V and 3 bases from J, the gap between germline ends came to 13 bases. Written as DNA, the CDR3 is TGTGCCAGCAGTGCAGGGGCGAAGGACACTGAAGCTTTCTTT. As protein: CASSAGAKDTEAFF.

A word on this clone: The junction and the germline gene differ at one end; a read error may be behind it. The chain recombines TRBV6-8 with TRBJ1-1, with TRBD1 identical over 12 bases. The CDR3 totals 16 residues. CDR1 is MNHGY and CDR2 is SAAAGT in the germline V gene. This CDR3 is CAISRGQGAVNTEAFF. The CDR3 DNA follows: TGTGCCATCAGTCGGGGACAGGGGGCTGTTAACACTGAAGCTTTCTTT.

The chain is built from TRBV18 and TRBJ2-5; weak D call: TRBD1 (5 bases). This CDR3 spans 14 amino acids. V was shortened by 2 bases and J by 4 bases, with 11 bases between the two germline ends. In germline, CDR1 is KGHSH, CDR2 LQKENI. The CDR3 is CASSPSGMAETQYF. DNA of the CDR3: TGTGCCAGCTCACCATCAGGGATGGCAGAGACCCAGTACTTC.

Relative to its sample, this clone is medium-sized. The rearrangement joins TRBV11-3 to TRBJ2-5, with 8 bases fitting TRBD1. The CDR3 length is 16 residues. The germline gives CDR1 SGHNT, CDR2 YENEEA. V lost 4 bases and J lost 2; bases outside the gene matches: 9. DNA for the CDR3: TGTGCCAGCAGCTCTGGGGGACAGGATTTACAAGAGACCCAGTACTTC. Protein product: CASSSGGQDLQETQYF. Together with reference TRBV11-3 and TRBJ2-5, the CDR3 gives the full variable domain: EAGVVQSPRYKIIEKKQPVAFWCNPISGHNTLYWYLQNLGQGPELLIRYENEEAVDDSQLPKDRFSAERLKGVDSTLKIQPAELGDSAVYLCASSSGGQDLQETQYFGPGTRLLVL.

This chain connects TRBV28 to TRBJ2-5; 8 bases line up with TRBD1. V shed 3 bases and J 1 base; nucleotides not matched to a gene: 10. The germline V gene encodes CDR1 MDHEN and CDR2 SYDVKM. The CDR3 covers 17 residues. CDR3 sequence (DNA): TGTGCCAGCAGTTTCCTTACCCTGGACAGGGCCCAAGAGACCCAGTACTTC. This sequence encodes CASSFLTLDRAQETQYF.

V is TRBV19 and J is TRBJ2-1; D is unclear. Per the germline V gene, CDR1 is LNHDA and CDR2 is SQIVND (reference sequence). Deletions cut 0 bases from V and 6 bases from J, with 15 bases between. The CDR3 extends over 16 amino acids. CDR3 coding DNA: TGTGCCAGTAGTATAGATCTTTCCAGACCGGCCAATGAGCAGTTCTTC. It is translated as CASSIDLSRPANEQFF. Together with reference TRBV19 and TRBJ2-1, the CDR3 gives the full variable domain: DGGITQSPKYLFRKEGQNVTLSCEQNLNHDAMYWYRQDPGQGLRLIYYSQIVNDFQKGDIAEGYSVSREKKESFPLTVTSAQKNPTAFYLCASSIDLSRPANEQFFGPGTRLTVL.

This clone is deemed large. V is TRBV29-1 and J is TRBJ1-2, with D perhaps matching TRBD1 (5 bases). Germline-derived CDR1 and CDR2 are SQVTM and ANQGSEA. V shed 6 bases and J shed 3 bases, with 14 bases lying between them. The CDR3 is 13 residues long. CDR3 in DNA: TGCAGCGTCCCCAGGGAGGAGGACTATGGCTACACCTTC. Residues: CSVPREEDYGYTF.

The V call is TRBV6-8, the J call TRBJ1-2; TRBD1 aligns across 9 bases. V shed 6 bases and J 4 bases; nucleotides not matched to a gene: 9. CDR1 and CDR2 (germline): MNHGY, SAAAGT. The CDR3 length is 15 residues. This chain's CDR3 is CASSPTGQGLYGYTF. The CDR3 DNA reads TGTGCCAGCAGCCCCACTGGACAGGGGCTCTATGGCTACACCTTC.